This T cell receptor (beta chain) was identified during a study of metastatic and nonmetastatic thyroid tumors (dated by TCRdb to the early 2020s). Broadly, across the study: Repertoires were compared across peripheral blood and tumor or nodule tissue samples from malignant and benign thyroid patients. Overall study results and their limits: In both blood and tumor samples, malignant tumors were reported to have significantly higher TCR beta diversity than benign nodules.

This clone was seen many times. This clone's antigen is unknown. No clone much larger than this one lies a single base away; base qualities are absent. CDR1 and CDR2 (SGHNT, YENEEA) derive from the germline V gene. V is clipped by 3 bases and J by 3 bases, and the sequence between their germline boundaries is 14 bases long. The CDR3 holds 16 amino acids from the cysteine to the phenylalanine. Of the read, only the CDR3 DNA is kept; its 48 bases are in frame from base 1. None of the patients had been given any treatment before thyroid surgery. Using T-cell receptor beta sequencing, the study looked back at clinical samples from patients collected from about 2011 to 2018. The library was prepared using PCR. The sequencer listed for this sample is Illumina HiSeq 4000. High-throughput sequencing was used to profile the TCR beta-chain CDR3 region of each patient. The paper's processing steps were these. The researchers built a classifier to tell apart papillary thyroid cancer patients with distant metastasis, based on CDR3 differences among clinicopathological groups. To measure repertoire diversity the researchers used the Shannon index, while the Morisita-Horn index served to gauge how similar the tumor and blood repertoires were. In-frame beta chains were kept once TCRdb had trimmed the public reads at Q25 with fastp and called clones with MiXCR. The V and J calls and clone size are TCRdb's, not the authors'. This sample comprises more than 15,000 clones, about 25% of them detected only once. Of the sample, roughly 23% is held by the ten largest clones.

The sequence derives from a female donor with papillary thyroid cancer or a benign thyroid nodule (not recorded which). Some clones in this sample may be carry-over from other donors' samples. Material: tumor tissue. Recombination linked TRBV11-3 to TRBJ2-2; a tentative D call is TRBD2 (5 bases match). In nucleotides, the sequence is TGTGCCAGCAGCTTTAGGACCGAGCGGTACACCGGGGAGCTGTTTTTT. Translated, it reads CASSFRTERYTGELFF.